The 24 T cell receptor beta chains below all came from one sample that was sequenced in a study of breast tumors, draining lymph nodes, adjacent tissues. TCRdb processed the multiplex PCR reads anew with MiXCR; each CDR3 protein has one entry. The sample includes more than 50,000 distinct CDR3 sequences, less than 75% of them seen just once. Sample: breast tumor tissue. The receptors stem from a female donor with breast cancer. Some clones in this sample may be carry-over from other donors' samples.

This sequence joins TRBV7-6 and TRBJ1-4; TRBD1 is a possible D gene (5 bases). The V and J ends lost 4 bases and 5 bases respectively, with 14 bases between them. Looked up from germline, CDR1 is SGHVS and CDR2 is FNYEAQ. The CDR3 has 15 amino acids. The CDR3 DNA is TGTGCCAGCAGCTCCCAGTCGGCAGGGAATGAAAAACTGTTTTTT. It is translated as CASSSQSAGNEKLFF.

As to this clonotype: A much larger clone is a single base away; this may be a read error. The CDR3 protein is CASGKITNTGEPFF. The CDR3, as DNA: TGTGCCAGCGGGAAGATCACGAACACCGGGGAGCCGTTTTTT. J is TRBJ2-2 and V is TRBV6-2 or TRBV6-3, with D possibly being TRBD2 (5 bases). CDR1 and CDR2 from the germline V gene are MNHEY and SVGEGT. This CDR3 contains 14 residues.

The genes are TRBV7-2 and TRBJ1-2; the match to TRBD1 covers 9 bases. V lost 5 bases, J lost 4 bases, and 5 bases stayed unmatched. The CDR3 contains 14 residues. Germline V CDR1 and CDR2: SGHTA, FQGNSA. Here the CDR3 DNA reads TGTGCCAGCAGCCCGGGGACAGGGATCTATGGCTACACCTTC. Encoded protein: CASSPGTGIYGYTF.

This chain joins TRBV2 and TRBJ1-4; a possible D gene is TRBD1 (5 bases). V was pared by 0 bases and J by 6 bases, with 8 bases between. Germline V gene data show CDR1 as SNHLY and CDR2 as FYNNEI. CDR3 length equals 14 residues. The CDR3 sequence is CASSEALQDEKLFF. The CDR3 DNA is TGTGCCAGCAGTGAAGCGTTACAGGATGAAAAACTGTTTTTT.

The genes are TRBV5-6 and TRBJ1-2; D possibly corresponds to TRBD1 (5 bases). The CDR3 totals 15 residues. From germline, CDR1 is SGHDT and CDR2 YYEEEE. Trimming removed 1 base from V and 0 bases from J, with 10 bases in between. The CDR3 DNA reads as TGTGCCAGCAGCTTGATGGGGACCCCTAACTATGGCTACACCTTC. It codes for CASSLMGTPNYGYTF. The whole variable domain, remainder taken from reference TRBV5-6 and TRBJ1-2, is DAGVTQSPTHLIKTRGQQVTLRCSPKSGHDTVSWYQQALGQGPQFIFQYYEEEERQRGNFPDRFSGHQFPNYSSELNVNALLLGDSALYLCASSLMGTPNYGYTFGSGTRLTVV.

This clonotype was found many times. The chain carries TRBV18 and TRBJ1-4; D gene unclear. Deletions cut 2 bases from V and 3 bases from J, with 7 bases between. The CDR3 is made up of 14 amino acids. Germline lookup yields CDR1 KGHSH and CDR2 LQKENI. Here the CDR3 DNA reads TGTGCCAGCTCACCATCCGGGGCTAATGAAAAACTGTTTTTT. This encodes CASSPSGANEKLFF. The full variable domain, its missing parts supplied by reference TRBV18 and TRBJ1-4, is NAGVMQNPRHLVRRRGQEARLRCSPMKGHSHVYWYRQLPEEGLKFMVYLQKENIIDESGMPKERFSAEFPKEGPSILRIQQVVRGDSAAYFCASSPSGANEKLFFGSGTQLSVL.

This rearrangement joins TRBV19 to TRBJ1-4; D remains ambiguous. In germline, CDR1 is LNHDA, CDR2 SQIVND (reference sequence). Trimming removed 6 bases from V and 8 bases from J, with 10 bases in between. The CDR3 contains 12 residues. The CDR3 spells CASRVAGEKLFF. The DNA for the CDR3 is TGTGCCAGTAGGGTAGCGGGGGAAAAACTGTTTTTT.

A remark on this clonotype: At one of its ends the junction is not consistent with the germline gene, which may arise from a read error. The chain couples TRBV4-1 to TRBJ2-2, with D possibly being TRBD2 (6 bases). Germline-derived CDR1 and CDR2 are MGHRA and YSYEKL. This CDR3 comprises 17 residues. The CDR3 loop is CASSQIISGPNTGGLFF. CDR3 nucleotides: TGCGCCAGCAGCCAGATTATTAGCGGCCCGAACACCGGGGGGCTGTTTTTT.

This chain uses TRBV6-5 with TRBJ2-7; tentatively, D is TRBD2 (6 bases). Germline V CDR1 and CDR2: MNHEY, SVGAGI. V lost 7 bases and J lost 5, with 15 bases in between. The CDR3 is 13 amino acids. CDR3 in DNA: TGTGCCAGCACAAGGACGGGAGTGAACGAGCAGTACTTC. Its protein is CASTRTGVNEQYF.

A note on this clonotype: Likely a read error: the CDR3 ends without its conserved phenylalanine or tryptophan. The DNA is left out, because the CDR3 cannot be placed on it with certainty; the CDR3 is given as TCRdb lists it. CDR3 region: CASSPGGWASYNEQRY. V gene TRBV11-3 combines with J gene TRBJ2-1; TRBD1 reflects the table's D call only, with no check against the DNA. The CDR3 is 16 residues long, ends included. Germline CDR1 SGHNT, CDR2 YENEEA.

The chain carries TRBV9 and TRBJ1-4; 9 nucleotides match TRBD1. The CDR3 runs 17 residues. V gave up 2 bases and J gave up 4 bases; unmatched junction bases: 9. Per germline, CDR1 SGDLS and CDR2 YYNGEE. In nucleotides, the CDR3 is TGTGCCAGCAGCGTGCGGACAGGGGCCGCGATTAATGAAAAACTGTTTTTT. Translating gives CASSVRTGAAINEKLFF. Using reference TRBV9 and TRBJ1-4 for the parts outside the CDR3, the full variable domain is DSGVTQTPKHLITATGQRVTLRCSPRSGDLSVYWYQQSLDQGLQFLIQYYNGEERAKGNILERFSAQQFPDLHSELNLSSLELGDSALYFCASSVRTGAAINEKLFFGSGTQLSVL.

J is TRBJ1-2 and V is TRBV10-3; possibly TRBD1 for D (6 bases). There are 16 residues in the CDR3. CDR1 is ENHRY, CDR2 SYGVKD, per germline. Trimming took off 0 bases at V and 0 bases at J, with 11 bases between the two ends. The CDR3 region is CAISESKGGANYGYTF. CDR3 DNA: TGTGCCATCAGTGAGTCGAAAGGGGGAGCTAACTATGGCTACACCTTC.

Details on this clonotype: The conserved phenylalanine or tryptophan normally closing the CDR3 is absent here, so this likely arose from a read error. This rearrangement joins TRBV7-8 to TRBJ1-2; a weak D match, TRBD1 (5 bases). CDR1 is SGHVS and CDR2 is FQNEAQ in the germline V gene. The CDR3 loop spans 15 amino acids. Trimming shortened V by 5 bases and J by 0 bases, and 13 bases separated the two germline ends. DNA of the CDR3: TGTGCCAGCAGCCCGCGGACACAGGCTAACTATGGCTACACCTCC. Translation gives CASSPRTQANYGYTS.

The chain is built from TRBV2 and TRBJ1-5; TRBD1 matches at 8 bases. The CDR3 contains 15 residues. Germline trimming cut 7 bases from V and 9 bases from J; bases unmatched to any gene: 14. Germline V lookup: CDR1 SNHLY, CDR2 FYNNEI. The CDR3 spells CASTRGGDRLRPQHF. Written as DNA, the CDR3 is TGTGCCAGCACTAGAGGGGGGGACAGGCTGAGGCCCCAGCATTTT.

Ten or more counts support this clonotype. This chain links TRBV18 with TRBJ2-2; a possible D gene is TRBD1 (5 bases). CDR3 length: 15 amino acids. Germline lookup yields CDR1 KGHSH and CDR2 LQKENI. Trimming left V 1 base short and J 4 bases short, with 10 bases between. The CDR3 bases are TGTGCCAGCTCACCACAGGGGTCAGGCACCGGGGAGCTGTTTTTT. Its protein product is CASSPQGSGTGELFF.

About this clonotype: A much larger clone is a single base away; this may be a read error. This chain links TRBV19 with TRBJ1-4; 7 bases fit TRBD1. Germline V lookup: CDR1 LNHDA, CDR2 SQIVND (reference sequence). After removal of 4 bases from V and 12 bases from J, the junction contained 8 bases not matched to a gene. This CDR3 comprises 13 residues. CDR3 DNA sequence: TGTGCCAGTAGTACCGGGACAGTATTAGAACTGTTTTTT. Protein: CASSTGTVLELFF. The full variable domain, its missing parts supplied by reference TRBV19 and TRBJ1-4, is DGGITQSPKYLFRKEGQNVTLSCEQNLNHDAMYWYRQDPGQGLRLIYYSQIVNDFQKGDIAEGYSVSREKKESFPLTVTSAQKNPTAFYLCASSTGTVLELFFGSGTQLSVL.

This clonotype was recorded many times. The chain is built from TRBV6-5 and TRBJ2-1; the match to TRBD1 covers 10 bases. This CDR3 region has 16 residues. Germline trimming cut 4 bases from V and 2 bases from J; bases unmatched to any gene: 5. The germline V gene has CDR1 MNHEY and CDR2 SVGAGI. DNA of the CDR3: TGTGCCAGCAGTTCTGGACAGGGGGGACCCTACAATGAGCAGTTCTTC. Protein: CASSSGQGGPYNEQFF.

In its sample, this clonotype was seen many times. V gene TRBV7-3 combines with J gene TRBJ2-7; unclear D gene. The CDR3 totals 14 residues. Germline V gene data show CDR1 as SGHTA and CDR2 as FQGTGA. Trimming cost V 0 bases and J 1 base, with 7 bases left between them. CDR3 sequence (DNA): TGTGCCAGCAGCTTAACCCCAGCGTCCTACGAGCAGTACTTC. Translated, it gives CASSLTPASYEQYF.

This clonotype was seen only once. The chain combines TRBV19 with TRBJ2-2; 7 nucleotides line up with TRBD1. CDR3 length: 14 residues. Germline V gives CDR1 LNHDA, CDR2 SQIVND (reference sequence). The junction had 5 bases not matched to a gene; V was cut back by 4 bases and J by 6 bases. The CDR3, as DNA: TGTGCCAGTAGTACCTTCGACAGGGCCGGGGAGCTGTTTTTT. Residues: CASSTFDRAGELFF.

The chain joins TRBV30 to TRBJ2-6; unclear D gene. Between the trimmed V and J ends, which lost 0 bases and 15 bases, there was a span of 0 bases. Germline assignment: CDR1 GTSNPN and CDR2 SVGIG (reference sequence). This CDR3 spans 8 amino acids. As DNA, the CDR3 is TGTGCCTGGAGTGTCCTGACTTTC. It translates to CAWSVLTF.

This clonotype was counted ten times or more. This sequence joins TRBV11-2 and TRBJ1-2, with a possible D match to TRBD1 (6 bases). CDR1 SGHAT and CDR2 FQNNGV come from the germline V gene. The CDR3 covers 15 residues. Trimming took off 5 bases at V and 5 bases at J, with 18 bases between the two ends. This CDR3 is CASSPGGREGYGYTF. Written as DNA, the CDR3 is TGTGCCAGCAGCCCTGGGGGCAGGGAGGGATATGGCTACACCTTC.

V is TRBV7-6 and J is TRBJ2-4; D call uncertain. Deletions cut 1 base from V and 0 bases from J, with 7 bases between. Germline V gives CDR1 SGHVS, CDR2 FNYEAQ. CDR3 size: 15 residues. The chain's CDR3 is CASSLGPGAKNIQYF. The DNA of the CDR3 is TGTGCCAGCAGCTTAGGCCCGGGAGCCAAAAACATTCAGTACTTC.

This CDR3 reads CATSRDSGQGQFYEQYF. DNA for the CDR3: TGTGCCACCAGCAGAGATTCGGGGCAGGGGCAGTTCTACGAGCAGTACTTC. This chain joins TRBV15 and TRBJ2-7; D is possibly TRBD1 (6 bases). This CDR3 contains 17 residues. Germline CDR1 reads LNHNV; CDR2 reads YYDKDF (reference sequence). V was shortened by 0 bases and J by 3 bases, with 18 bases between the two germline ends.

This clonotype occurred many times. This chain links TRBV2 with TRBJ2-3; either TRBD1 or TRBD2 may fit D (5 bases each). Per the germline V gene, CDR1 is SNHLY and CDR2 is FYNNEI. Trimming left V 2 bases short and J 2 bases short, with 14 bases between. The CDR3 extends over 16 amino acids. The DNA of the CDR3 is TGTGCCAGCAGTGAATTAAGGTGGGGGAACACAGATACGCAGTATTTT. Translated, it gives CASSELRWGNTDTQYF. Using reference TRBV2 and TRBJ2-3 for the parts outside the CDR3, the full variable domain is EPEVTQTPSHQVTQMGQEVILRCVPISNHLYFYWYRQILGQKVEFLVSFYNNEISEKSEIFDDQFSVERPDGSNFTLKIRSTKLEDSAMYFCASSELRWGNTDTQYFGPGTRLTVL.